This T cell receptor (beta chain) was sequenced in a study of T cell responses to AZD1222 COVID-19 vaccine. Per germline, CDR1 MNHEY and CDR2 SVGAGI. V lost 6 bases to trimming and J lost 0 bases, with 8 bases between them. The CDR3 totals 13 residues. Data came from immunoSEQ multiplex PCR; TCRdb stores just in-frame clones and leaves some out. Of approximately 110,000 clones in the sample, over 80% were seen once. The J gene is TRBJ1-2, the V gene TRBV6-5, with D possibly being TRBD1 (5 bases). The material sequenced was peripheral blood, taken on day 0 of AZD1222 vaccination. The source of this sequence is an adult in good health. The CDR3 nucleotides are TGTGCCAGCAGCCAGGGTACTAACTATGGCTACACCTTC. It translates to CASSQGTNYGYTF.